The 17 T cell receptor beta chains below were found in one sample sequenced in a study of Tregs in tolerant kidney transplant recipients. Profiling relied on immunoSEQ multiplex PCR, and the TCRdb table lists in-frame clones only, not all of them. The sample carries 62,000 or so clones, 98% recorded once. Here the sequenced sample was Tregs from blood, taken before the transplant. The receptors originated from a human donor who received a combined kidney and bone marrow transplant.

This chain uses TRBV6-6 with TRBJ1-5; TRBD1 matches at 7 bases. The CDR3 has 13 residues. CDR1 and CDR2 (germline): MNHNY, SVGAGI (reference sequence). Unmatched junction bases numbered 2, after V lost 6 bases and J lost 3 bases. CDR3 sequence reads: CASRQGNNQPQHF. In nucleotides, the CDR3 is TGTGCCAGCAGACAGGGGAACAATCAGCCCCAGCATTTT.

This chain connects TRBV9 to TRBJ1-3; tentatively, D is TRBD1 (5 bases). Germline V gene sequence: CDR1 SGDLS, CDR2 YYNGEE. This CDR3 is 16 amino acids long. Trimming took 4 bases from V and 4 from J, leaving 18 bases between them. The CDR3 region is CASSLSEGRRGNTIYF. The CDR3 bases are TGTGCCAGCAGCCTCTCGGAGGGGCGCCGCGGAAACACCATATATTTT.

The chain combines TRBV6-5 with TRBJ1-1; D might be TRBD1 (6 bases). Per the germline V gene, CDR1 is MNHEY and CDR2 is SVGAGI. CDR3 length: 14 amino acids. Trimming took off 0 bases at V and 5 bases at J, with 10 bases between the two ends. The chain's CDR3 is CASSYSPGATEAFF. CDR3 DNA sequence: TGTGCCAGCAGTTACTCGCCAGGGGCAACTGAAGCTTTCTTT.

The chain joins TRBV5-6 to TRBJ2-7; 10 bases fit TRBD2. Germline V gives CDR1 SGHDT, CDR2 YYEEEE. V gave up 4 bases and J gave up 0 bases; unmatched junction bases: 1. CDR3 length equals 14 residues. The CDR3: CASSRLAGSYEQYF. The CDR3 coding sequence is TGTGCCAGCAGCCGACTAGCGGGCTCCTACGAGCAGTACTTC.

Only one count was recorded for this clone. CDR3 coding DNA: TGCAGTGCTAGAGATATAGATACGCAGTATTTT. Its protein product is CSARDIDTQYF. This chain uses TRBV20-1 with TRBJ2-3, with D unresolved. The CDR3 contains 11 residues. Trimming cost V 0 bases and J 5 bases, with 3 bases left between them. Germline values: CDR1 DFQATT, CDR2 SNEGSKA (reference sequence).

The V gene is TRBV27, the J gene TRBJ1-5; possible D gene TRBD1, 5 bases. The germline V gene encodes CDR1 MNHEY and CDR2 SMNVEV (reference sequence). This CDR3 spans 16 amino acids. Trimming removed 5 bases from V and 0 bases from J, with 14 bases in between. The CDR3 region is CASSRVRGYSNQPQHF. The CDR3 bases are TGTGCCAGCAGTCGGGTGCGGGGCTATAGCAATCAGCCCCAGCATTTT.

This clone was recorded only once. This rearrangement joins TRBV5-4 to TRBJ1-2, with 7 bases identical to TRBD1. CDR1 SGHNT and CDR2 YYREEE come from the germline V gene (reference sequence). V lost 3 bases, J lost 4 bases, and 3 bases stayed unmatched. CDR3 length: 13 amino acids. The CDR3 protein is CASSSGTAYGYTF. The CDR3 DNA sequence: TGTGCCAGCAGCTCCGGGACAGCCTATGGCTACACCTTC.

This clone has only one observation. The chain uses TRBV14 and TRBJ1-2; 11 bases map to TRBD1. The CDR3 extends over 15 amino acids. Germline V CDR1 and CDR2: SGHDN, FVKESK. V trimming: 3 bases; J trimming: 6 bases; junction bases outside the gene matches: 6. DNA for the CDR3: TGTGCCAGCAGCCAGGTTGGACAGGGGGCAGATGGCTACACCTTC. Amino acids: CASSQVGQGADGYTF.

The chain combines TRBV13 with TRBJ2-3; a weak D match, TRBD2 (6 bases). The V gene's germline CDR1 is PRHDT and CDR2 FYEKMQ (reference sequence). The CDR3 length is 15 residues. Trimming left V 6 bases short and J 3 bases short, with 16 bases between. CDR3 residues: CASRPQGLSTDTQYF. The CDR3 DNA is TGTGCCAGCAGACCTCAGGGACTTAGTACAGATACGCAGTATTTT. The complete variable domain, with remaining parts taken from reference TRBV13 and TRBJ2-3, reads AAGVIQSPRHLIKEKRETATLKCYPIPRHDTVYWYQQGPGQDPQFLISFYEKMQSDKGSIPDRFSAQQFSDYHSELNMSSLELGDSALYFCASRPQGLSTDTQYFGPGTRLTVL.

This chain links TRBV15 with TRBJ2-2; D call uncertain. Germline CDR1 reads LNHNV; CDR2 reads YYDKDF (reference sequence). This CDR3 comprises 15 residues. V was shortened by 8 bases and J by 1 base, with 14 bases between the two germline ends. The CDR3 DNA sequence: TGTGCCACCTCTCTCAGACTCCTGAACACCGGGGAGCTGTTTTTT. This translates into CATSLRLLNTGELFF.

J is TRBJ1-2 and V is TRBV2; D is undetermined. Trimming cost V 5 bases and J 4 bases, with 11 bases left between them. The CDR3 covers 13 residues. Looked up from germline, CDR1 is SNHLY and CDR2 is FYNNEI. The CDR3 protein is CASSRVFSYGYTF. The DNA for the CDR3 is TGTGCCAGCAGTCGGGTTTTTTCCTATGGCTACACCTTC. The full variable domain, rest sourced from reference TRBV2 and TRBJ1-2, is EPEVTQTPSHQVTQMGQEVILRCVPISNHLYFYWYRQILGQKVEFLVSFYNNEISEKSEIFDDQFSVERPDGSNFTLKIRSTKLEDSAMYFCASSRVFSYGYTFGSGTRLTVV.

This rearrangement joins TRBV5-1 to TRBJ2-3, with 7 bases matching TRBD2. Germline CDR1 and CDR2: SGHRS and YFSETQ. V was pared by 0 bases and J by 5 bases, with 9 bases of the junction left unmatched. CDR3 length: 16 residues. The CDR3 here is CASSLVLRGEGDTQYF. Written as DNA, the CDR3 is TGCGCCAGCAGCTTGGTACTTCGGGGGGAGGGAGATACGCAGTATTTT.

This clone was picked up one time. The V call is TRBV11-2, the J call TRBJ2-1, with TRBD2 matching over 9 bases. CDR3 length equals 16 residues. Trimming removed 2 bases from V and 4 bases from J; junction bases left unmatched: 6. Germline V lookup: CDR1 SGHAT, CDR2 FQNNGV. The CDR3 sequence: CASSLLGGGGYNEQFF. DNA of the CDR3: TGTGCCAGCAGCTTACTGGGCGGGGGGGGTTACAATGAGCAGTTCTTC.

The V and J genes are TRBV29-1 and TRBJ1-1, with D possibly matching TRBD1 (6 bases). The length of the CDR3 is 14 residues. The V end lost 7 bases, the J end lost 5 bases, and 20 bases lay between the germline ends. From germline, CDR1 is SQVTM and CDR2 ANQGSEA. The chain's CDR3 is CSGTEGGPKTEAFF. CDR3 nucleotides: TGCAGCGGAACGGAGGGGGGGCCGAAAACTGAAGCTTTCTTT.

The rearrangement uses TRBV6-5 and TRBJ2-7; TRBD2 aligns across 12 bases. The CDR3 has 16 amino acids. J lost 5 bases, V lost 0 bases, and 5 bases had no gene match. CDR1 is MNHEY and CDR2 is SVGAGI in the germline V gene. CDR3 DNA: TGTGCCAGCAGTTACTCGTCTAGCGGGAGGGCCGACGAGCAGTACTTC. It yields the protein CASSYSSSGRADEQYF.

The chain joins TRBV5-1 to TRBJ1-1, with a possible D match to TRBD1 (5 bases). Trimming removed 3 bases from V and 7 bases from J, with 13 bases in between. This CDR3 is 13 amino acids long. Germline CDR1 reads SGHRS; CDR2 reads YFSETQ. CDR3 loop: CASSSGVGVEAFF. DNA for the CDR3: TGCGCCAGCAGCTCGGGGGTGGGCGTTGAAGCTTTCTTT.

This chain links TRBV28 with TRBJ2-7; 10 nucleotides align to TRBD1. V lost 5 bases and J lost 3; bases outside the gene matches: 7. CDR3 length: 15 residues. From germline, CDR1 is MDHEN and CDR2 SYDVKM. The CDR3 sequence is CASSRSGQGYYEQYF. CDR3 nucleotide sequence: TGTGCCAGCAGTCGATCGGGACAGGGGTACTACGAGCAGTACTTC.